The 18 T cell receptor beta chains below come from one sample, sequenced in a study of blood T cell repertoires in COVID-19. Sequenced by immunoSEQ multiplex PCR; TCRdb stores in-frame clones only, minus some. This table holds just over 90,000 clones, 65% to 90% found once. Sequencing was done on a sample of peripheral blood. These receptors all stem from a woman older than 75 with acute or convalescent COVID-19.

This chain links TRBV24-1 with TRBJ1-5; D gene uncertain. Trimming shortened V by 5 bases and J by 4 bases, and 8 bases separated the two germline ends. This CDR3 comprises 13 residues. The germline V gene encodes CDR1 KGHDR and CDR2 SFDVKD. CDR3 sequence: CATSGRGNQPQHF. The CDR3 DNA follows: TGTGCCACCAGTGGTCGAGGAAATCAGCCCCAGCATTTT.

The rearrangement links TRBV5-6 to TRBJ2-2, with 11 bases matching TRBD1. J was trimmed by 1 base and V by 0 bases; bases with no gene match: 2. This CDR3 comprises 17 residues. Germline V gene lookup returns CDR1 SGHDT and CDR2 YYEEEE. The CDR3 reads CASSLVGTGGNTGELFF. The CDR3 DNA is TGTGCCAGCAGCTTGGTTGGGACAGGGGGGAACACCGGGGAGCTGTTTTTT. The whole variable domain, remainder taken from reference TRBV5-6 and TRBJ2-2, is DAGVTQSPTHLIKTRGQQVTLRCSPKSGHDTVSWYQQALGQGPQFIFQYYEEEERQRGNFPDRFSGHQFPNYSSELNVNALLLGDSALYLCASSLVGTGGNTGELFFGEGSRLTVL.

In its sample, this clone was seen a few times. The CDR3 DNA sequence: TGTGCCAGTCGTAAGCGGGACCCCTATACACCCCTCCACTTT. It encodes CASRKRDPYTPLHF. V usage is TRBV19 and J usage is TRBJ1-6, with TRBD1 as a possible D gene (5 bases). V shed 8 bases and J shed 11 bases, with 19 bases lying between them. Germline values: CDR1 LNHDA, CDR2 SQIVND (reference sequence). The CDR3 has 14 amino acids.

The chain combines TRBV5-3 with TRBJ2-3; 12 bases match TRBD2. TRBV5-3 falls under the ORF class, with uncertain function. The CDR3 loop spans 16 amino acids. Losses at the gene ends were 2 bases for V and 5 bases for J; bases not matched to a gene: 6. Written as DNA, the CDR3 is TGTGCCAGAAGCTTACCTAGCGGGGGGGCCCGAGATACGCAGTATTTT. Encoded protein: CARSLPSGGARDTQYF.

This sequence joins TRBV19 and TRBJ1-5; 9 bases match TRBD1. Germline trimming cut 4 bases from V and 4 bases from J; bases unmatched to any gene: 8. The CDR3 has 16 amino acids. Germline CDR1 LNHDA, CDR2 SQIVND (reference sequence). CDR3 sequence reads: CASSTGTGRFNQPQHF. CDR3 bases: TGTGCCAGTAGTACTGGGACAGGGCGTTTTAATCAGCCCCAGCATTTT.

The CDR3, as DNA: TGTGCCAGCAGCTTAGTATCAACAGGGGGGCAAAATGAGCAGTTCTTC. This encodes CASSLVSTGGQNEQFF. The chain carries TRBV7-6 and TRBJ2-1, with 8 bases identical to TRBD1. V lost 1 base to trimming and J lost 7 bases; unmatched junction nucleotides: 9. Germline V gives CDR1 SGHVS, CDR2 FNYEAQ. The CDR3 covers 16 residues.

The chain links TRBV15 to TRBJ2-7, with D perhaps matching TRBD2 (6 bases). The CDR3 has 15 residues. Germline V lookup: CDR1 LNHNV, CDR2 YYDKDF (reference sequence). With 5 bases removed from V and 1 base from J, the gap between germline ends came to 15 bases. CDR3 bases: TGTGCCACCAGCGTCCTAGGGACTTCTTCCTACGAGCAGTACTTC. Protein sequence: CATSVLGTSSYEQYF.

The chain recombines TRBV7-9 with TRBJ1-1; 7 nucleotides agree with TRBD1. The junction had 6 bases not matched to a gene; V was cut back by 3 bases and J by 11 bases. CDR1 SEHNR and CDR2 FQNEAQ come from the germline V gene (reference sequence). The CDR3 extends over 12 amino acids. The CDR3 loop reads CASSFYRGSAFF. In DNA, the CDR3 is TGTGCCAGCAGCTTTTACAGGGGTTCCGCTTTCTTT. Full variable domain (outside the CDR3, taken from reference TRBV7-9 and TRBJ1-1): DTGVSQNPRHKITKRGQNVTFRCDPISEHNRLYWYRQTLGQGPEFLTYFQNEAQLEKSRLLSDRFSAERPKGSFSTLEIQRTEQGDSAMYLCASSFYRGSAFFGQGTRLTVV.

The chain carries TRBV5-1 and TRBJ2-7, with D possibly matching TRBD2 (5 bases). V lost 4 bases to trimming and J lost 2 bases, with 10 bases between them. This CDR3 has 13 amino acids. The germline CDR1 and CDR2 sequences are SGHRS and YFSETQ. The CDR3 is CASSPGNTYEQYF. The CDR3 DNA sequence: TGCGCCAGCAGCCCGGGGAATACCTACGAGCAGTACTTC.

This rearrangement joins TRBV7-9 to TRBJ1-2, with 9 bases aligning to TRBD1. This CDR3 contains 14 residues. With V trimmed by 4 bases and J by 4 bases, 4 bases remained unmatched. CDR1 SEHNR and CDR2 FQNEAQ come from the germline V gene (reference sequence). The CDR3 loop reads CASSYTGGGYGYTF. CDR3 DNA: TGTGCCAGCAGCTATACAGGGGGCGGCTATGGCTACACCTTC.

This sequence joins TRBV2 and TRBJ1-6; 7 bases agree with TRBD1. From germline, CDR1 is SNHLY and CDR2 FYNNEI. This CDR3 is 15 amino acids long. V was clipped by 5 bases and J by 6 bases; unmatched bases: 7. Here the CDR3 reads CASSPTGQPNSPLHF. DNA of the CDR3: TGTGCCAGCAGTCCGACAGGGCAACCTAATTCACCCCTCCACTTT.

Remarks on this clone: The germline gene is not matched at one end of the junction; a read error may be the cause. The sample has other DNA sequences that encode this CDR3 too. This rearrangement joins TRBV27 to TRBJ2-3; 8 positions match TRBD1. The CDR3 is made up of 14 amino acids. The germline gives CDR1 MNHEY, CDR2 SMNVEV (reference sequence). In nucleotides, the CDR3 is TGCGCCAGCAGTTACGACAGGGGAATAGATACGCAGTATTTT. Residues: CASSYDRGIDTQYF.

This clone has more than one count but fewer than ten. The chain is built from TRBV21-1 and TRBJ1-1; TRBD1 is the table's D call and was not checked against the DNA. TRBV21-1 is reported as a pseudogene. This CDR3 region has 14 residues. The CDR3 loop is CASRRQFMNTEAFF. The CDR3 DNA follows: TGTGCCAGCAGGAGACAGTTCATGAACACTGAAGCTTTCTTT.

CDR3 protein: CASRQTPGLEGGEQFF. CDR3 sequence (DNA): TGTGCCAGCAGGCAAACCCCGGGACTAGAGGGCGGTGAGCAGTTCTTC. The chain uses TRBV7-8 and TRBJ2-1, with TRBD2 matching 8 bases. With 6 bases clipped from V and 9 bases from J, the junction kept 16 bases outside the gene matches. CDR3 length: 16 residues. From germline, CDR1 is SGHVS and CDR2 FQNEAQ.

Only a few counts were recorded for this clone. V gene TRBV30 combines with J gene TRBJ1-5, with D unresolved. The germline gives CDR1 GTSNPN, CDR2 SVGIG (reference sequence). Trimming shortened V by 0 bases and J by 1 base, and 7 bases separated the two germline ends. CDR3 length: 14 residues. The CDR3 region has the DNA TGTGCCTGGAGTGTACACCCGAGCAATCAGCCCCAGCATTTT. Protein product: CAWSVHPSNQPQHF. Looking up the rest from reference TRBV30 and TRBJ1-5 gives the full variable domain: SQTIHQWPATLVQPVGSPLSLECTVEGTSNPNLYWYRQAAGRGLQLLFYSVGIGQISSEVPQNLSASRPQDRQFILSSKKLLLSDSGFYLCAWSVHPSNQPQHFGDGTRLSIL.

The chain uses TRBV29-1 and TRBJ1-1; D is uncertain. The CDR3 contains 13 residues. V was pared by 7 bases and J by 5 bases, with 17 bases between. Germline loops: CDR1 SQVTM, CDR2 ANQGSEA. This CDR3 is CSALQYTRTEAFF. The DNA for the CDR3 is TGCAGCGCTTTACAGTATACCAGGACTGAAGCTTTCTTT. Variable domain in full (rest from reference TRBV29-1 and TRBJ1-1): SAVISQKPSRDICQRGTSLTIQCQVDSQVTMMFWYRQQPGQSLTLIATANQGSEATYESGFVIDKFPISRPNLTFSTLTVSNMSPEDSSIYLCSALQYTRTEAFFGQGTRLTVV.

The chain is built from TRBV7-3 and TRBJ2-1; D is possibly TRBD2 (5 bases). Germline values: CDR1 SGHTA, CDR2 FQGTGA. CDR3 length: 15 amino acids. V was pared by 3 bases and J by 8 bases, with 17 bases between. The CDR3 is CASSFGQLARDEQFF. The CDR3 DNA sequence: TGTGCCAGCAGCTTCGGGCAGTTGGCGCGGGATGAGCAGTTCTTC.

This clone was counted a single time. V gene TRBV29-1 combines with J gene TRBJ1-2; TRBD1 is a possible D gene (5 bases). Germline CDR1 and CDR2: SQVTM and ANQGSEA. V lost 4 bases and J lost 4, with 10 bases in between. CDR3 length: 12 residues. CDR3 amino acids: CSVVWQGYGYTF. The CDR3 bases are TGCAGCGTTGTTTGGCAGGGCTATGGCTACACCTTC.